This TCR beta chain originates from a study of blood T cell repertoires in COVID-19. Study overall: Samples of COVID-19 (acute and convalescent) were obtained from the United States, Italy and Spain. PBMCs, B-cell-depleted T cells, or T cells provided the cDNA or gDNA that made up the material.

Only one count was recorded for this clone. In the original analysis: Amplified reference gene primers provided the basis for estimating nucleated cell counts. Data came from immunoSEQ multiplex PCR; TCRdb stores just in-frame clones and leaves some out. For V, J and clone size, that table is used; D and trimming come from the DNA. This sample has 55,000 to 85,000 clones, with approximately 77% found just once. V gave up 4 bases and J gave up 3 bases; unmatched junction bases: 9. CDR1 and CDR2 from the germline V gene are KGHSH and LQKENI. This CDR3 is 16 amino acids long. Sequences were obtained from peripheral blood. The clonotype originates from a woman in her seventies with acute or convalescent COVID-19. The chain combines TRBV18 with TRBJ2-3; 8 nucleotides agree with TRBD2. CDR3 in DNA: TGTGCCAGCTCACGTACCAGCGGGGGCGGGACAGATACGCAGTATTTT. Its translation is CASSRTSGGGTDTQYF.